This TCR beta chain was found in a study of PD-L1 blockade in urothelial cancer. Looking at the study overall: Researchers looked at the blood 3 weeks (second dose) and 6 weeks after treatment began. Whole-study findings and limits: Having blood TCR clonality under the median before treatment predicted better survival.

This clone was seen once. Antigen specificity is unknown. The V gene end was trimmed by 3 bases and the J gene end by 6 bases; junction bases not matched to a gene: 17. Germline values: CDR1 SGHRS, CDR2 YFSETQ. The CDR3 is 18 amino acids. Regarding time point: pretreatment peripheral blood. The protocol was immunoSEQ multiplex PCR, while the TCRdb copy is restricted to in-frame clones and leaves out a portion. The data show more than 45,000 clones, around four fifths seen once. The starting material was PBMCs, obtained around atezolizumab (anti-PD-L1) treatment. The origin of this receptor is a man in his fifties with urothelial cancer. The chain recombines TRBV5-1 with TRBJ2-7, with 11 nucleotides matching TRBD2. The CDR3: CASSSRGIAGGRGGEQYF. The CDR3 DNA reads as TGCGCCAGCAGCTCCCGAGGAATAGCGGGAGGGCGAGGGGGCGAGCAGTACTTC.